This T cell receptor (beta chain) comes out of a study of T cell clonotyping in hematopoietic cell transplantation. Time point: recipient sample about 28 days before transplant, after cytoreduction. Germline V CDR1 and CDR2: MDHEN, SYDVKM. This CDR3 has 15 amino acids. V shed 4 bases and J shed 5 bases, with 15 bases lying between them. Method: immunoSEQ multiplex PCR; TCRdb's copy keeps in-frame clones and lacks some. Of approximately 42,000 clones listed, around 84% are singletons. The source of this sequence is a man aged 60 to 75 with acute myeloid leukemia. Some clones in this sample may be carry-over from other donors' samples. The V call is TRBV28, the J call TRBJ2-1; possibly TRBD2 for D (5 bases). The source material was peripheral blood mononuclear cells, sampled before stem cell transplant. The CDR3 reads CASSSTGYGDNEQFF. CDR3 bases: TGTGCCAGCAGTTCGACGGGATATGGAGACAATGAGCAGTTCTTC.